What follows are 7 T cell receptor beta chains derived from one specimen sequenced in a study of OX40 agonist ivuxolimab in advanced cancers. Here immunoSEQ multiplex PCR was the method, and the copy in TCRdb shows in-frame clones only, minus some. The sample has 90,000 to 130,000 clones; about 91% are singletons. Sequenced here: CD4+ or CD8+ T cells sorted from blood, sampled in a trial of the OX40 agonist ivuxolimab. These receptors were taken from an adult with an advanced solid tumor such as melanoma, head and neck, liver or kidney cancer.

The genes are TRBV18 and TRBJ1-5, with no clear D. With 3 bases removed from V and 0 bases from J, the gap between germline ends came to 9 bases. This CDR3 comprises 15 residues. The germline V gene encodes CDR1 KGHSH and CDR2 LQKENI. This CDR3 reads CASSPPRDSNQPQHF. Written as DNA, the CDR3 is TGTGCCAGCTCACCCCCAAGGGATAGCAATCAGCCCCAGCATTTT.

This chain joins TRBV7-2 and TRBJ1-5; D is possibly TRBD1 (5 bases). The CDR3 is 16 residues long. Trimming shortened V by 1 base and J by 1 base, and 11 bases separated the two germline ends. CDR1 SGHTA and CDR2 FQGNSA come from the germline V gene. The CDR3 nucleotides read TGTGCCAGCAGCTTAGTTTTCGAGGGGAGCAATCAGCCCCAGCATTTT. This encodes CASSLVFEGSNQPQHF. Using reference TRBV7-2 and TRBJ1-5 for the parts outside the CDR3, the full variable domain is GAGVSQSPSNKVTEKGKDVELRCDPISGHTALYWYRQSLGQGLEFLIYFQGNSAPDKSGLPSDRFSAERTGGSVSTLTIQRTQQEDSAVYLCASSLVFEGSNQPQHFGDGTRLSIL.

This chain connects TRBV19 to TRBJ2-5; the D is unclear. The DNA end favors TRBJ2-7, so the J call may be wrong. Looked up from germline, CDR1 is LNHDA and CDR2 is SQIVND (reference sequence). The CDR3 has 11 residues. DNA of the CDR3: TGTGCCAGTAGTCTCGGATTCGAGCAGTACTTC. Encoded protein: CASSLGFEQYF.

The chain links TRBV30 to TRBJ2-7; no reliable D call. The CDR3 totals 12 residues. V was pared by 2 bases and J by 1 base, with 6 bases between. The germline V gene has CDR1 GTSNPN and CDR2 SVGIG (reference sequence). The CDR3 DNA reads as TGTGCCTGGAGTCCCCAGTCCTACGAGCAGTACTTC. It codes for CAWSPQSYEQYF.

The genes are TRBV6-1 and TRBJ2-7, with TRBD2 matching over 10 bases. Germline V gene lookup returns CDR1 MNHNS and CDR2 SASEGT. The junction had 9 bases not matched to a gene; V was cut back by 6 bases and J by 4 bases. The CDR3 totals 15 residues. The CDR3 DNA is TGTGCCAGCAGGCGAGAGCGGGGGGGCCGATACGAGCAGTACTTC. The encoded protein is CASRRERGGRYEQYF.

The gene calls are TRBV4-1 and TRBJ1-5; no reliable D call. Trimming cost V 0 bases and J 0 bases, with 9 bases left between them. Germline V gene data show CDR1 as MGHRA and CDR2 as YSYEKL. The CDR3 is 16 amino acids. The CDR3 sequence: CASSQDRTDSNQPQHF. DNA of the CDR3: TGCGCCAGCAGCCAAGACAGGACGGATAGCAATCAGCCCCAGCATTTT.

This chain connects TRBV7-2 to TRBJ2-7; 7 bases map to TRBD2. Germline values: CDR1 SGHTA, CDR2 FQGNSA. The CDR3 is 13 residues long. Unmatched junction bases numbered 4, after V lost 4 bases and J lost 4 bases. The CDR3 spells CASSWGGPYEQYF. CDR3 sequence (DNA): TGTGCCAGCAGCTGGGGAGGGCCTTACGAGCAGTACTTC.